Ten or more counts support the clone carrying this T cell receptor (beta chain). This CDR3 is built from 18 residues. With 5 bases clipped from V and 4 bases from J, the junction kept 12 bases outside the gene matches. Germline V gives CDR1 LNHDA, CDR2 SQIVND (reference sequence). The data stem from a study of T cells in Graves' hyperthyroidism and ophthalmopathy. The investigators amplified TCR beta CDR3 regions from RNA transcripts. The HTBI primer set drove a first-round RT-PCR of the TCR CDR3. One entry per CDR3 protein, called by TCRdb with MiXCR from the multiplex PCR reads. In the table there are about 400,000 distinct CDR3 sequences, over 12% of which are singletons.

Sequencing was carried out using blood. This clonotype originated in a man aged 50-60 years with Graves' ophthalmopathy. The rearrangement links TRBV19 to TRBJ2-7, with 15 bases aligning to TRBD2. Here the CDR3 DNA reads TGTGCCAGTAGTTCCTCCGGGACTAGCGGGAGGTATCGGTACGAGCAGTACTTC. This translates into CASSSSGTSGRYRYEQYF.